These 19 T cell receptor beta chains share one sample of origin, sequenced in a study of blood T cell repertoires in COVID-19. The method was immunoSEQ multiplex PCR; TCRdb's version includes in-frame clones alone and lacks a portion of them. The profile shows approximately 150,000 clones, about 80% of them singletons. Sequencing was done on a sample of peripheral blood. All receptors come from a woman aged 70-85 years with acute or convalescent COVID-19.

The V call is TRBV7-2, the J call TRBJ2-7; TRBD1 agrees at 9 bases. The germline V gene encodes CDR1 SGHTA and CDR2 FQGNSA. The CDR3 covers 14 residues. The trim removed 5 bases at V and 5 bases at J, leaving 7 bases unmatched. The CDR3 nucleotides read TGTGCCAGCAGCCTCAGGACAGGGGCACACGAGCAGTACTTC. It is translated as CASSLRTGAHEQYF.

The chain links TRBV28 to TRBJ1-5, with D tentatively TRBD1 (5 bases). Deletions cut 2 bases from V and 1 base from J, with 9 bases between. Per germline, CDR1 MDHEN and CDR2 SYDVKM. This CDR3 contains 15 residues. The CDR3 region is CASSLGGISNQPQHF. The CDR3 DNA is TGTGCCAGCAGTTTAGGGGGGATCAGCAATCAGCCCCAGCATTTT.

V is TRBV10-3 and J is TRBJ1-5; TRBD1 might be the D (6 bases). The germline V gene encodes CDR1 ENHRY and CDR2 SYGVKD. The CDR3 is made up of 12 amino acids. With 3 bases removed from V and 11 bases from J, the gap between germline ends came to 11 bases. This chain's CDR3 is CAISDPGTTQHF. In DNA form, the CDR3 reads TGTGCCATCAGTGACCCCGGGACAACCCAGCATTTT.

The sample holds one count of this clone. The chain is built from TRBV6-5 and TRBJ1-1, with D perhaps TRBD1 (5 bases). Germline CDR1 and CDR2: MNHEY and SVGAGI. Trimming pared 9 bases from V and 7 bases from J, leaving 21 bases between. The CDR3 is made up of 14 amino acids. As DNA, the CDR3 is TGTGCCAGTATCCAGTCCGGGGGTAAAAGTGAAGCTTTCTTT. Translated, it gives CASIQSGGKSEAFF.

CDR3: CASSFINTIYF. The CDR3 DNA reads as TGTGCCAGCAGTTTTATAAACACCATATATTTT. The chain combines TRBV12-3 or TRBV12-4 with TRBJ1-3, with no clear D. V was cut by 3 bases and J by 6 bases, with 3 bases left in between. The CDR3 is 11 amino acids.

V usage is TRBV12-3 or TRBV12-4 and J usage is TRBJ2-2; no reliable D call. This CDR3 contains 13 residues. Deletions cut 2 bases from V and 5 bases from J, with 6 bases between. In DNA form, the CDR3 reads TGTGCCAGCAGTTTATCCCGGACCGGGGAGCTGTTTTTT. It encodes CASSLSRTGELFF.

The V gene is TRBV6-5, the J gene TRBJ1-2, with TRBD1 identical over 8 bases. Germline V gives CDR1 MNHEY, CDR2 SVGAGI. With 0 bases clipped from V and 6 bases from J, the junction kept 3 bases outside the gene matches. The CDR3 is made up of 14 amino acids. For the CDR3, the DNA is TGTGCCAGCAGTTACTCGGGGACAGGAAATGGCTACACCTTC. As protein: CASSYSGTGNGYTF.

This chain joins TRBV29-1 and TRBJ1-1, with no clear D. Germline loops: CDR1 SQVTM, CDR2 ANQGSEA. The ends were cut back, 3 bases at V and 3 bases at J, with 14 bases in the middle. The CDR3 is 14 amino acids. Here the CDR3 reads CSVDSRTFDTEAFF. The CDR3, as DNA: TGCAGCGTTGATAGTCGGACTTTTGACACTGAAGCTTTCTTT.

The chain carries TRBV5-1 and TRBJ1-1; a weak D match, TRBD1 (6 bases). The V gene lost 0 bases and the J gene lost 5 bases, with 11 bases spanning the gap. The CDR3 runs 14 residues. The germline V gene encodes CDR1 SGHRS and CDR2 YFSETQ. CDR3: CASSLVGGPTEAFF. CDR3 nucleotides: TGCGCCAGCAGCTTGGTCGGGGGGCCAACTGAAGCTTTCTTT.

This chain joins TRBV6-6 and TRBJ2-2, with TRBD1 matching 9 bases. CDR1 and CDR2 (germline): MNHNY, SVGAGI (reference sequence). V lost 1 base and J lost 1; bases outside the gene matches: 1. The CDR3 loop spans 16 amino acids. The CDR3 DNA is TGTGCCAGCAGTTACTGGGACAGGGTGAACACCGGGGAGCTGTTTTTT. This encodes CASSYWDRVNTGELFF.

The chain combines TRBV3-1 (or the pseudogene TRBV3-2) with TRBJ1-4, with 8 positions matching TRBD1. With 4 bases clipped from V and 10 bases from J, the junction kept 5 bases outside the gene matches. This CDR3 has 13 amino acids. In germline, CDR1 is LGHDT, CDR2 YNNKEL (reference sequence). The CDR3 here is CASSLTGGGKLFF. The CDR3 DNA follows: TGTGCCAGCAGCCTAACAGGGGGAGGAAAACTGTTTTTT.

The chain recombines TRBV10-3 with TRBJ2-7, with 11 bases aligning to TRBD2. The CDR3 length is 15 residues. The germline CDR1 and CDR2 sequences are ENHRY and SYGVKD. Germline trimming cut 3 bases from V and 2 bases from J; bases unmatched to any gene: 3. CDR3 sequence reads: CAISDGSGGAYEQYF. Written as DNA, the CDR3 is TGTGCCATCAGTGATGGTAGCGGGGGGGCCTACGAGCAGTACTTC.

This clone was seen a single time. V and J are TRBV28 and TRBJ1-1, with TRBD1 identical over 8 bases. V lost 7 bases and J lost 4; bases outside the gene matches: 17. Germline V lookup: CDR1 MDHEN, CDR2 SYDVKM. This CDR3 has 17 residues. This CDR3 reads CASNSKAGGPGTTEAFF. In DNA, the CDR3 is TGTGCCAGCAATTCAAAGGCAGGGGGCCCTGGGACCACTGAAGCTTTCTTT.

The chain employs TRBV6-2 or TRBV6-3 and TRBJ1-5; 7 bases line up with TRBD1. CDR1 is MNHEY and CDR2 is SVGEGT in the germline V gene. The J segment lost 7 bases and the V segment lost 4 bases, leaving 7 bases of the junction unmatched. The CDR3 is made up of 14 amino acids. The CDR3 region is CASSLGTVRQPQHF. CDR3 DNA: TGTGCCAGCAGTTTGGGGACAGTCAGGCAGCCCCAGCATTTT.

This chain connects TRBV3-1 (or the pseudogene TRBV3-2) to TRBJ2-7, with D unclear. Per germline, CDR1 LGHDT and CDR2 YNNKEL (reference sequence). Trimming took 1 base from V and 2 from J, leaving 3 bases between them. The CDR3 consists of 12 residues. The CDR3 region has the DNA TGTGCCAGCAGCCAAGGGCCCTACGAGCAGTACTTC. It translates to CASSQGPYEQYF.

This clone occurred a few times. The V gene is TRBV6-5, the J gene TRBJ1-1; 8 positions match TRBD1. This CDR3 has 14 residues. Losses at the gene ends were 2 bases for V and 4 bases for J; bases not matched to a gene: 3. Looked up from germline, CDR1 is MNHEY and CDR2 is SVGAGI. CDR3 protein: CASSYPGQGTEAFF. CDR3 sequence (DNA): TGTGCCAGCAGTTACCCTGGACAGGGCACTGAAGCTTTCTTT.

This clone was detected a few times. The chain combines TRBV11-2 with TRBJ2-1; TRBD2 might be the D (6 bases). Germline CDR1 SGHAT, CDR2 FQNNGV. The V and J ends lost 1 base and 5 bases respectively, with 9 bases between them. The CDR3 is made up of 14 amino acids. The CDR3 sequence is CASSLGGLDNEQFF. CDR3 nucleotide sequence: TGTGCCAGCAGCTTAGGGGGACTGGACAATGAGCAGTTCTTC. The full variable domain, with the rest looked up from reference TRBV11-2 and TRBJ2-1, is EAGVAQSPRYKIIEKRQSVAFWCNPISGHATLYWYQQILGQGPKLLIQFQNNGVVDDSQLPKDRFSAERLKGVDSTLKIQPAKLEDSAVYLCASSLGGLDNEQFFGPGTRLTVL.

The chain has TRBV2 and TRBJ2-7; TRBD1 matches at 12 bases. Germline CDR1 reads SNHLY; CDR2 reads FYNNEI. V gave up 8 bases and J gave up 3 bases; unmatched junction bases: 2. CDR3 size: 13 residues. CDR3 sequence reads: CASGTGGDYEQYF. DNA of the CDR3: TGTGCCAGCGGGACAGGGGGCGACTACGAGCAGTACTTC.

A few counts support this clone. This chain uses TRBV19 with TRBJ1-5; the match to TRBD1 covers 8 bases. CDR3 length equals 14 residues. V dropped 4 bases and J dropped 3; count of bases not matched to a gene: 2. Germline V gene lookup returns CDR1 LNHDA and CDR2 SQIVND (reference sequence). CDR3 amino acids: CASSTRGLNQPQHF. The CDR3 nucleotides are TGTGCCAGTAGTACCAGGGGGCTCAATCAGCCCCAGCATTTT.